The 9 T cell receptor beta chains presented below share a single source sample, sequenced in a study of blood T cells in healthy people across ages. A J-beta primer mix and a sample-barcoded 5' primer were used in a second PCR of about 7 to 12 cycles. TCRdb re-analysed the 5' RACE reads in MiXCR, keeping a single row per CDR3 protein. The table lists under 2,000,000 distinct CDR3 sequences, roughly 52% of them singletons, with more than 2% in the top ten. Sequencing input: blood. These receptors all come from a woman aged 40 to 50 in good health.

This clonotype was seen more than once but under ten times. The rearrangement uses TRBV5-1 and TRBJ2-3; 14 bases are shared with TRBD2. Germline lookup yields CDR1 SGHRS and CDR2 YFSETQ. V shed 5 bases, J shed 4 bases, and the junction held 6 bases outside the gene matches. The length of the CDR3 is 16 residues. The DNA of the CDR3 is TGCGCCAGCAGATGGACTAGCGGGGGGCACCCAGATACGCAGTATTTT. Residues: CASRWTSGGHPDTQYF.

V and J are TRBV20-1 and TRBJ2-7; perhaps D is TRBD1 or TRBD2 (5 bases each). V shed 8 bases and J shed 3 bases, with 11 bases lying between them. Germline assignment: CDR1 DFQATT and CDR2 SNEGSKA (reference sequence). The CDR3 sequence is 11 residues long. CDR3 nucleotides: TGCAGTCAAAGGGACGGCTACGAGCAGTACTTC. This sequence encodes CSQRDGYEQYF.

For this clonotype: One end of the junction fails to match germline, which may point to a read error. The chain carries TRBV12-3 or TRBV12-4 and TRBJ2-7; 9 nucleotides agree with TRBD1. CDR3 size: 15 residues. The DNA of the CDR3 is TGTACCAGCAGTTTAGCGGAGACAGGGGGCTACGAGCAGTACTTC. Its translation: CTSSLAETGGYEQYF.

The CDR3 sequence: CASSEVGLVQETQYF. CDR3 DNA: TGTGCCAGCAGTGAAGTGGGACTCGTCCAAGAGACCCAGTACTTC. The chain combines TRBV2 with TRBJ2-5, with a tentative D call TRBD2 (6 bases). The CDR3 is 15 residues long. Germline values: CDR1 SNHLY, CDR2 FYNNEI. The V end was cut by 1 base, the J end by 1 base, with 10 bases between.

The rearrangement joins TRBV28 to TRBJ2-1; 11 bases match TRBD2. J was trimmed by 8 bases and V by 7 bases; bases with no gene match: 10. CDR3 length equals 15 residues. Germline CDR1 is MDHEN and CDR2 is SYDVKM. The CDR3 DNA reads TGTGCCAGCAACCTAGCGGGGGGCTGGAGGGATGAGCAGTTCTTC. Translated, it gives CASNLAGGWRDEQFF.

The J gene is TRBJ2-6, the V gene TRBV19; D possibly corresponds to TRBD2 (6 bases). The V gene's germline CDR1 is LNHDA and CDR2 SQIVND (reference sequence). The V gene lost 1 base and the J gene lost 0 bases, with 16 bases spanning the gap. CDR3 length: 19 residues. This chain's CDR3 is CASSIVPQGLTSGANVLTF. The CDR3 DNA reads TGTGCCAGTAGTATAGTCCCTCAGGGACTCACCTCTGGGGCCAACGTCCTGACTTTC.

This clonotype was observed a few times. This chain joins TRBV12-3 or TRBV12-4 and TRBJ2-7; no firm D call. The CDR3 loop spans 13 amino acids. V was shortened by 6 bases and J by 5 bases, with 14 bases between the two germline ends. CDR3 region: CASRVVGSNEQYF. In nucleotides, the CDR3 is TGTGCCAGCAGGGTGGTGGGGTCCAACGAGCAGTACTTC.

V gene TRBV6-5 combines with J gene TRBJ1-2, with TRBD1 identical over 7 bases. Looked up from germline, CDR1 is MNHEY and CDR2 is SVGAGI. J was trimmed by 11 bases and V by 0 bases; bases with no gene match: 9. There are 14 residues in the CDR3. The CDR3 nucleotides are TGTGCCAGCAGTTACTCCGCCGGGACAGCACTATACACCTTC. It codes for CASSYSAGTALYTF.

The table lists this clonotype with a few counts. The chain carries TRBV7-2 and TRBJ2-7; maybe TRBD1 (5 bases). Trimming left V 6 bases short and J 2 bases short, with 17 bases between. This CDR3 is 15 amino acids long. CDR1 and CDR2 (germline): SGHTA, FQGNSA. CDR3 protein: CASRSPTDVAYEQYF. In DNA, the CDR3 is TGTGCCAGCAGAAGTCCGACAGACGTAGCCTACGAGCAGTACTTC.